This paragraph reports one T cell receptor (beta chain). This entry is derived from a study of blood T cell repertoires in COVID-19. Study-wide context: Samples representing acute and convalescent COVID-19 were sourced from the United States, Italy and Spain. PBMCs, B-cell-depleted T cells, or T cells provided the cDNA or gDNA that made up the material.

In the original processing: Amplified reference gene primers provided the basis for estimating nucleated cell counts. Assay used: immunoSEQ multiplex PCR; TCRdb lists only in-frame clones, some missing. V, J and clone size are taken as reported in that table, and D and trimming were inferred from the DNA itself. The data hold some 380,000 clones, with roughly 80% observed a single time. The junction had 10 bases not matched to a gene; V was cut back by 5 bases and J by 6 bases. This CDR3 has 15 residues. CDR1 is MNHEY, CDR2 SVGAGI, per germline. What was sequenced was peripheral blood. This clonotype was obtained from a human donor with acute or convalescent COVID-19. The donor label of this sample is uncertain. The chain links TRBV6-5 to TRBJ1-5, with 7 bases fitting TRBD1. CDR3 sequence reads: CASSPGTARSQPQHF. For the CDR3, the DNA is TGTGCCAGCAGTCCCGGGACAGCCAGGAGTCAGCCCCAGCATTTT.